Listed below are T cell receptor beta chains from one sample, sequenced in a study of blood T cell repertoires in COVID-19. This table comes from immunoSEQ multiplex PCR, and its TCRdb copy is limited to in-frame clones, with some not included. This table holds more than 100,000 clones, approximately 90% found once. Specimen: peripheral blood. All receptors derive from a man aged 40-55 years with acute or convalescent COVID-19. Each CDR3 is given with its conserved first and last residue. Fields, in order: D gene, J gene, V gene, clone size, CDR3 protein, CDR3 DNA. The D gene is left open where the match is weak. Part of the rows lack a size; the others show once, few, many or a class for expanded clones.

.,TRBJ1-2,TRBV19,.,CASSIAESYGYTF,TGTGCCAGTAGTATAGCGGAGTCCTATGGCTACACCTTC
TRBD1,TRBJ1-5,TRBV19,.,CASSSRDRGNQPQHF,TGTGCCAGTAGTAGCCGGGACAGGGGCAATCAGCCCCAGCATTTT
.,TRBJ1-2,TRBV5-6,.,CASSLVSGGGGYTF,TGTGCCAGCAGCTTGGTGTCCGGGGGTGGCGGCTACACCTTC
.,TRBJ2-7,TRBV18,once,CASSPDLGGYEQYF,TGTGCCAGCTCACCGGACTTGGGGGGATACGAGCAGTACTTC
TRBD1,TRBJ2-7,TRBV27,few,CASSRTGQSSYEQYF,TGTGCCAGCAGTCGAACGGGACAGAGCTCCTACGAGCAGTACTTC
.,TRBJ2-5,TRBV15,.,CATSGRREGHSTPQETQYF,TGTGCCACCAGCGGCCGTCGCGAGGGCCATAGCACCCCCCAAGAGACCCAGTACTTC
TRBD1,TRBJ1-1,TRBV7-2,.,CASSSGQGVSRFTEAFF,TGTGCCAGCAGCTCTGGACAGGGCGTATCTAGGTTCACTGAAGCTTTCTTT
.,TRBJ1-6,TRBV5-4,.,CASSLVPGSSYNSPLHF,TGTGCCAGCAGCTTGGTTCCCGGGAGCTCCTATAATTCACCCCTCCACTTT
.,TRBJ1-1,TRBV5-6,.,CASSGGGMTEAFF,TGTGCCAGCAGCGGCGGGGGGATGACTGAAGCTTTCTTT
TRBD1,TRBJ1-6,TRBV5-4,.,CASGTDNSPLHF,TGTGCCAGCGGGACAGATAATTCACCCCTCCACTTT
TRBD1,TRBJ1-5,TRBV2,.,CASRVGQGLEQPQHF,TGTGCCAGCAGAGTGGGACAGGGGCTGGAACAGCCCCAGCATTTT
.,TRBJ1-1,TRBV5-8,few,CASSFGKGNTEAFF,TGTGCCAGCAGCTTCGGGAAGGGGAACACTGAAGCTTTCTTT
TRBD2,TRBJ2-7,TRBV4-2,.,CASSQGPSGSYEQYF,TGTGCCAGCAGCCAAGGTCCTAGCGGGAGCTACGAGCAGTACTTC
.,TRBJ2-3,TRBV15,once,CATANPSTDTQYF,TGTGCCACCGCGAACCCTAGCACAGATACGCAGTATTTT